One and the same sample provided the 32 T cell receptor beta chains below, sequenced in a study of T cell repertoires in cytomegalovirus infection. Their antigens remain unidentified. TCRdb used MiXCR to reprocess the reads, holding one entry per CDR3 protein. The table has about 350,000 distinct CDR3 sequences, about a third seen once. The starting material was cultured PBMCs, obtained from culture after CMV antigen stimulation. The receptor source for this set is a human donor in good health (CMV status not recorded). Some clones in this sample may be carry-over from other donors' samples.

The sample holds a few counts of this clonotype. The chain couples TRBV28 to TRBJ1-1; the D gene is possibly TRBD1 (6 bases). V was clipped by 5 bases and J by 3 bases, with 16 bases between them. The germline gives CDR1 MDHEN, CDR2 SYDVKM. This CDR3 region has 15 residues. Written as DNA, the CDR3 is TGTGCCAGCAGTCCCCGGGACAAGAGATACACTGAAGCTTTCTTT. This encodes CASSPRDKRYTEAFF.

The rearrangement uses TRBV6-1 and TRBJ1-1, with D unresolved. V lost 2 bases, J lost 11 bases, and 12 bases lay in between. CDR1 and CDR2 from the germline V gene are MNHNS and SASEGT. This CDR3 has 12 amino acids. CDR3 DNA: TGTGCCAGCAGTGAATCTCGGGTTACGGCTTTCTTT. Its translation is CASSESRVTAFF.

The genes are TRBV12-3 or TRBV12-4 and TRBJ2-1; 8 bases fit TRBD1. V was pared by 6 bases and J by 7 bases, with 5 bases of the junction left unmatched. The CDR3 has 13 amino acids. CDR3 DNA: TGTGCCAGCAGAGAGGACAGGGAAAATGAGCAGTTCTTC. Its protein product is CASREDRENEQFF.

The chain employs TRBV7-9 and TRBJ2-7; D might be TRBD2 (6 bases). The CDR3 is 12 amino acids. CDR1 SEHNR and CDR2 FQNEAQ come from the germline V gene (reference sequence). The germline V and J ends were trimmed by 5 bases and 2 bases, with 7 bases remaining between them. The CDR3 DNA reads TGTGCCAGCAGCCCGGGGGCCTACGAGCAGTACTTC. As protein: CASSPGAYEQYF.

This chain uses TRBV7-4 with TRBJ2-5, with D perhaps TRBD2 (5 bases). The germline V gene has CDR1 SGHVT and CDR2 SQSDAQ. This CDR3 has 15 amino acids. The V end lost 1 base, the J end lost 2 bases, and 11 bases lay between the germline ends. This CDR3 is CASSLGSSRQETQYF. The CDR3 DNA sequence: TGTGCCAGCAGCTTAGGTTCTAGCAGGCAAGAGACCCAGTACTTC.

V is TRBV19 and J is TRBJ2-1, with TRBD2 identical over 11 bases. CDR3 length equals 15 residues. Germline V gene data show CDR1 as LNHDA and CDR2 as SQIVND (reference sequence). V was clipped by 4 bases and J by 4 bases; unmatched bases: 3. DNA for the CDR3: TGTGCCAGTAGTAAGTCTAGCGGGGGGTACAATGAGCAGTTCTTC. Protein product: CASSKSSGGYNEQFF.

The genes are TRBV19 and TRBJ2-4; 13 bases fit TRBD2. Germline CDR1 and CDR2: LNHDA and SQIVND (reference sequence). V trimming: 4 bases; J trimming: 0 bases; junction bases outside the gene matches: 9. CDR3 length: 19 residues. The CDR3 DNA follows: TGTGCCAGTAGTACGAGACTAGCGGGAGGCCCACTAGCCAAAAACATTCAGTACTTC. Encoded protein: CASSTRLAGGPLAKNIQYF.

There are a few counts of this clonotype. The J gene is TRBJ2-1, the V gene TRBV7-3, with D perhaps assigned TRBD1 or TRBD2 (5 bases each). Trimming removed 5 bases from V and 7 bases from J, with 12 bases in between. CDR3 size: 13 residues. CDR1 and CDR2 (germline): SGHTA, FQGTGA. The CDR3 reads CASSQRWGNEQFF. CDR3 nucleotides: TGTGCCAGCAGCCAAAGGTGGGGGAATGAGCAGTTCTTC. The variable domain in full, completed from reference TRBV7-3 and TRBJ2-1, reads GAGVSQTPSNKVTEKGKYVELRCDPISGHTALYWYRQSLGQGPEFLIYFQGTGAADDSGLPNDRFFAVRPEGSVSTLKIQRTERGDSAVYLCASSQRWGNEQFFGPGTRLTVL.

The CDR3 spells CSASDAERLAALQYF. CDR3 DNA sequence: TGCAGTGCTAGTGACGCTGAGCGACTAGCGGCTTTACAGTACTTC. The chain links TRBV20-1 to TRBJ2-7; 9 bases are shared with TRBD2. The CDR3 loop spans 15 amino acids. J lost 10 bases, V lost 3 bases, and 16 bases had no gene match. Germline loops: CDR1 DFQATT, CDR2 SNEGSKA (reference sequence).

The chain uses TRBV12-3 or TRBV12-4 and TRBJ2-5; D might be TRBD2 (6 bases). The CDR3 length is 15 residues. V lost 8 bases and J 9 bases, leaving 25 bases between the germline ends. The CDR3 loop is CASLLNQGLGEAQYF. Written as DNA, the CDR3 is TGTGCCAGCTTACTCAACCAGGGACTCGGGGAGGCCCAGTACTTC.

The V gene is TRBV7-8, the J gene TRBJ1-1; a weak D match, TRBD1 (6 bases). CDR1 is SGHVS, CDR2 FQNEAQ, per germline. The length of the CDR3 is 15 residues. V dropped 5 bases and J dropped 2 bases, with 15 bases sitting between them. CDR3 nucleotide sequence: TGTGCCAGCAGCGGGAGGACAGTTACTAACACTGAAGCTTTCTTT. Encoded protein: CASSGRTVTNTEAFF. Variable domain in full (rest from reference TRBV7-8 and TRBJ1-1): GAGVSQSPRYKVAKRGQDVALRCDPISGHVSLFWYQQALGQGPEFLTYFQNEAQLDKSGLPSDRFFAERPEGSVSTLKIQRTQQEDSAVYLCASSGRTVTNTEAFFGQGTRLTVV.

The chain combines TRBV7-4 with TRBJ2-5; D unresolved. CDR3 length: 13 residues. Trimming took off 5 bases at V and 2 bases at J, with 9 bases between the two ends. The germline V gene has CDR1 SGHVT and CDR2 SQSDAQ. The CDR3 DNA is TGTGCCAGCAGCCTACAGCCTCAAGAGACCCAGTACTTC. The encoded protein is CASSLQPQETQYF.

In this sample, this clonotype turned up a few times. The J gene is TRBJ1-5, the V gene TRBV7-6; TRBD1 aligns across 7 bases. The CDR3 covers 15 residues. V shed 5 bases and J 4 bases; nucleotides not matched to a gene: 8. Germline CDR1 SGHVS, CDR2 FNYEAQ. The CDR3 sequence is CASSPGKGANQPQHF. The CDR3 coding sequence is TGTGCCAGCAGCCCCGGGAAGGGGGCAAATCAGCCCCAGCATTTT.

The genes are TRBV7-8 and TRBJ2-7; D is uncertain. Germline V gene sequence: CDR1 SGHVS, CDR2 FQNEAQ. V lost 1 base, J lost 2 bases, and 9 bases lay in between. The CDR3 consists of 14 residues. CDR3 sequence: CASSLGGVAYEQYF. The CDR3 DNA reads TGTGCCAGCAGCTTAGGTGGCGTTGCCTACGAGCAGTACTTC.

The CDR3 spells CASSLAWETQYF. The CDR3 DNA sequence: TGTGCCAGCAGTTTAGCGTGGGAGACCCAGTACTTC. The chain recombines TRBV28 with TRBJ2-5; D remains ambiguous. CDR1 and CDR2 from the germline V gene are MDHEN and SYDVKM. The CDR3 extends over 12 amino acids. V was trimmed by 2 bases and J by 5 bases, leaving 6 bases between them.

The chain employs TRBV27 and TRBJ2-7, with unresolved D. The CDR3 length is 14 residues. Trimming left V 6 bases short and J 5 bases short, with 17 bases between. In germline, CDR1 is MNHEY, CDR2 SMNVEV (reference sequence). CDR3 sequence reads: CASSLASPHDEQYF. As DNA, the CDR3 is TGTGCCAGCAGCCTCGCGTCGCCACACGACGAGCAGTACTTC.

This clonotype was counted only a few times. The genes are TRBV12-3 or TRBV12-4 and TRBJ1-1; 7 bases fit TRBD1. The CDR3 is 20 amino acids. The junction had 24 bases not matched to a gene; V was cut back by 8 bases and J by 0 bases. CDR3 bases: TGTGCCAGCGCAGTTTATCGGACAGGTCTTAAAAACCCTTTGAACACTGAAGCTTTCTTT. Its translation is CASAVYRTGLKNPLNTEAFF.

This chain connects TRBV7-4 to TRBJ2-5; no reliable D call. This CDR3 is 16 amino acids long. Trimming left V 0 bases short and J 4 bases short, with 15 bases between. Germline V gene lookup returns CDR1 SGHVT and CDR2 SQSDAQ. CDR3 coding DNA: TGTGCCAGCAGCTTAGCTGCCTTGGGAAATCGAGAGACCCAGTACTTC. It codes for CASSLAALGNRETQYF.

The CDR3 DNA reads TGTGCCACCAGCAGAGATTCCGGTCGAGCACAGGAGAGCAATCAGCCCCAGCATTTT. It translates to CATSRDSGRAQESNQPQHF. The gene calls are TRBV15 and TRBJ1-5; TRBD1 might be the D (5 bases). Germline V CDR1 and CDR2: LNHNV, YYDKDF (reference sequence). V was clipped by 0 bases and J by 1 base, with 19 bases between them. The CDR3 is made up of 19 amino acids.

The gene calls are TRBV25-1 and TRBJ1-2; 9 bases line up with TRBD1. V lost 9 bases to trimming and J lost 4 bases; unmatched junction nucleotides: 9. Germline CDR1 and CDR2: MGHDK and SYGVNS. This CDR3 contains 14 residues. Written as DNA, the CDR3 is TGTGCCAGTCTGGGACAGGGTAGGAGCTATGGCTACACCTTC. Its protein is CASLGQGRSYGYTF.

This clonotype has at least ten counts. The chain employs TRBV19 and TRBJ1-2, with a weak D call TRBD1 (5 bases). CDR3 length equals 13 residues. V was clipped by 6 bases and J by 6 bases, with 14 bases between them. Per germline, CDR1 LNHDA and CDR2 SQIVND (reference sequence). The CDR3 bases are TGTGCCAGTAGCCCGGAGGGGCGCCATGGCTACACCTTC. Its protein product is CASSPEGRHGYTF.

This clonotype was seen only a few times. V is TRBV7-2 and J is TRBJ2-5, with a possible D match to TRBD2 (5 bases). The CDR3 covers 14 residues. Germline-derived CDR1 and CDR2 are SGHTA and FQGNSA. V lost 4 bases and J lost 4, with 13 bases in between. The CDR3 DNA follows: TGTGCCAGCAGCTACACGGCGGGCGGAGAGACCCAGTACTTC. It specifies CASSYTAGGETQYF.

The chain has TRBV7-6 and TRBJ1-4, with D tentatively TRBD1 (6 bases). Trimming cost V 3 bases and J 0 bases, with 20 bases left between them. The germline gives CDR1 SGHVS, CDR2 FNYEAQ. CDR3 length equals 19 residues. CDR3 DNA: TGTGCCAGCAGCTTCACACTGCTGACAGGTCCCGCAACTAATGAAAAACTGTTTTTT. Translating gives CASSFTLLTGPATNEKLFF. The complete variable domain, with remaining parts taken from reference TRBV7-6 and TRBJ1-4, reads GAGVSQSPRYKVTKRGQDVALRCDPISGHVSLYWYRQALGQGPEFLTYFNYEAQQDKSGLPNDRFSAERPEGSISTLTIQRTEQRDSAMYRCASSFTLLTGPATNEKLFFGSGTQLSVL.

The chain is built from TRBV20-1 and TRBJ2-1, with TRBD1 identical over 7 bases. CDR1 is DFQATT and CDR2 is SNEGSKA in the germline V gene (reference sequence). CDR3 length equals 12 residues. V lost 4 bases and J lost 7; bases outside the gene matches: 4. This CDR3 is CSAKLTGNEQFF. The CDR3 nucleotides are TGCAGTGCTAAATTGACAGGGAATGAGCAGTTCTTC.

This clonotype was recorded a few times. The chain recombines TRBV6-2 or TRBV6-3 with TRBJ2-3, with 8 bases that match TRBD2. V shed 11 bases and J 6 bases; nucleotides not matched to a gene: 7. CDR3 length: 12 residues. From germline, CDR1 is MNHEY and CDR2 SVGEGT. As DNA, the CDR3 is TGTGCCGCAGCGGGAGTGTCCGATACGCAGTATTTT. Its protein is CAAAGVSDTQYF.

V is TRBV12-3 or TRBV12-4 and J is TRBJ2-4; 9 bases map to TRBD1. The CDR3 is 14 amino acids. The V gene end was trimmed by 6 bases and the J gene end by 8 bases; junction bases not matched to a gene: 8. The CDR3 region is CASSPGQGLDIQYF. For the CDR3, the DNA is TGTGCCAGCAGCCCGGGACAGGGTTTAGACATTCAGTACTTC.

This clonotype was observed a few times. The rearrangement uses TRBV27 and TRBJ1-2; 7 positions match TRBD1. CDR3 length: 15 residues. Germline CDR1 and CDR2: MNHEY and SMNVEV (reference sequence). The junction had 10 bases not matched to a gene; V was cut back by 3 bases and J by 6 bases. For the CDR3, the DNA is TGTGCCAGCAGTTTTCGAAGGGGGCTCGTCGATGGCTACACCTTC. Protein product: CASSFRRGLVDGYTF.

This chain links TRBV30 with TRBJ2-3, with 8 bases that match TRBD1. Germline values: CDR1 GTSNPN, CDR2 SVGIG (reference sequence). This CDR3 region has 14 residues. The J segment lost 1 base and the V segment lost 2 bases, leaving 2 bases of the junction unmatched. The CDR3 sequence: CAWSLGQGTDTQYF. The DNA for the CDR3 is TGTGCCTGGAGTCTGGGACAGGGCACAGATACGCAGTATTTT.

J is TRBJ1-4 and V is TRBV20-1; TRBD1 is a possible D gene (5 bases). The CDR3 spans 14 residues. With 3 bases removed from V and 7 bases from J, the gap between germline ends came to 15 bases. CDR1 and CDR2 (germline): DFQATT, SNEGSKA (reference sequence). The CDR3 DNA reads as TGCAGTGCTAGGGACCTCAGGGTCGGTGAAAAACTGTTTTTT. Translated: CSARDLRVGEKLFF.

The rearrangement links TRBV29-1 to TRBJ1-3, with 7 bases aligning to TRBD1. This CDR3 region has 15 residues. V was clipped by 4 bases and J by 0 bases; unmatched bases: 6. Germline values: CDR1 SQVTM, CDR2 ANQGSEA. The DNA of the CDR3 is TGCAGCGTTGGAAAGACAGGGAGCTCTGGAAACACCATATATTTT. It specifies CSVGKTGSSGNTIYF. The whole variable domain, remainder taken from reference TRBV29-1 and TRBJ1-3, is SAVISQKPSRDICQRGTSLTIQCQVDSQVTMMFWYRQQPGQSLTLIATANQGSEATYESGFVIDKFPISRPNLTFSTLTVSNMSPEDSSIYLCSVGKTGSSGNTIYFGEGSWLTVV.

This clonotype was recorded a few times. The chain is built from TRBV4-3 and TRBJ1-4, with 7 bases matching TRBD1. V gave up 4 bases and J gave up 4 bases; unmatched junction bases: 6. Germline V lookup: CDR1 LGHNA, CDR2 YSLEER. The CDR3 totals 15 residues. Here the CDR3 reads CASSRQQGINEKLFF. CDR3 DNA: TGCGCCAGCAGCCGGCAACAGGGGATTAATGAAAAACTGTTTTTT.

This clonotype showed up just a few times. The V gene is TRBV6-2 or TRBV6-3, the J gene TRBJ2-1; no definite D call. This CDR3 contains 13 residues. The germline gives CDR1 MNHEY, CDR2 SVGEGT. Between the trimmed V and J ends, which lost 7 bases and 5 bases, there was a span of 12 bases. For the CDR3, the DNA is TGTGCCAGCATTTGGCCAGGAAACAATGAGCAGTTCTTC. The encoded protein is CASIWPGNNEQFF.